A single sample gave rise to the 22 T cell receptor beta chains below, sequenced in a study of T cell responses to AZD1222 COVID-19 vaccine. Data came from immunoSEQ multiplex PCR; TCRdb stores just in-frame clones and leaves some out. The sample contains approximately 210,000 clones, roughly 90% of which appear only once. The sample consisted of peripheral blood, taken 28 days after the second AZD1222 dose. The origin of the receptors is an adult who received the AZD1222 COVID-19 vaccine.

The chain has TRBV6-5 and TRBJ1-1; unclear D gene. The V end was cut by 0 bases, the J end by 7 bases, with 15 bases between. In germline, CDR1 is MNHEY, CDR2 SVGAGI. This CDR3 has 15 amino acids. The CDR3 protein is CASSYSREGKDEAFF. CDR3 sequence (DNA): TGTGCCAGCAGTTACTCCCGCGAGGGTAAGGATGAAGCTTTCTTT.

The chain has TRBV7-3 and TRBJ1-5; 7 nucleotides agree with TRBD1. J lost 2 bases, V lost 0 bases, and 7 bases had no gene match. The CDR3 loop spans 17 amino acids. Germline CDR1 reads SGHTA; CDR2 reads FQGTGA. In DNA, the CDR3 is TGTGCCAGCAGCTTAACCCGAAGGGGGCCGGGCAATCAGCCCCAGCATTTT. Amino acid sequence: CASSLTRRGPGNQPQHF.

This sequence joins TRBV6-1 and TRBJ1-4; D is unresolved. V gave up 3 bases and J gave up 8 bases, with 16 bases separating them. CDR1 and CDR2 (germline): MNHNS, SASEGT. This CDR3 region has 15 residues. The chain's CDR3 is CASSDQPPWEEKLFF. The CDR3 nucleotides are TGTGCCAGCAGTGACCAACCCCCCTGGGAAGAAAAACTGTTTTTT.

This rearrangement joins TRBV29-1 to TRBJ2-1; 10 nucleotides line up with TRBD2. From germline, CDR1 is SQVTM and CDR2 ANQGSEA. The CDR3 runs 16 residues. J was trimmed by 4 bases and V by 7 bases; bases with no gene match: 13. This CDR3 reads CSGLAGVLEGYNEQFF. For the CDR3, the DNA is TGCAGCGGGCTAGCGGGAGTACTCGAGGGGTACAATGAGCAGTTCTTC.

The CDR3 reads CATSPGQGRFF. CDR3 nucleotides: TGTGCCACCAGTCCAGGGCAGGGAAGATTCTTC. The chain recombines TRBV24-1 with TRBJ2-1; TRBD1 is a possible D gene (5 bases). Per the germline V gene, CDR1 is KGHDR and CDR2 is SFDVKD. The CDR3 is made up of 11 amino acids. V dropped 6 bases and J dropped 16 bases, with 15 bases sitting between them.

CDR3 residues: CANHSQADKGELFF. The CDR3, as DNA: TGTGCCAATCACTCACAGGCAGACAAAGGGGAGCTGTTTTTT. This chain connects TRBV6-5 to TRBJ2-2; possibly TRBD1 for D (5 bases). Germline V gene sequence: CDR1 MNHEY, CDR2 SVGAGI. This CDR3 region has 14 residues. The V gene lost 10 bases and the J gene lost 8 bases, with 20 bases spanning the gap.

The chain has TRBV3-1 (or the pseudogene TRBV3-2) and TRBJ1-4; D ambiguous. V lost 6 bases and J 5 bases, leaving 7 bases between the germline ends. This CDR3 spans 12 amino acids. Germline V gene lookup returns CDR1 LGHDT and CDR2 YNNKEL (reference sequence). In DNA, the CDR3 is TGTGCCAGCAGTCGGGAGAATGAAAAACTGTTTTTT. Translation gives CASSRENEKLFF.

V and J are TRBV5-4 and TRBJ2-1; D gene unclear. The germline CDR1 and CDR2 sequences are SGHNT and YYREEE (reference sequence). Trimming took 0 bases from V and 7 from J, leaving 8 bases between them. The CDR3 runs to 13 residues. DNA for the CDR3: TGTGCCAGCAGCTTGGCGCCTAGGAATGAGCAGTTCTTC. This gives the protein CASSLAPRNEQFF.

The genes are TRBV9 and TRBJ2-2, with D possibly TRBD2 on 5 matching bases. This CDR3 spans 15 amino acids. Trimming stripped 2 bases from V and 5 bases from J, with 13 bases between. CDR1 and CDR2 (germline): SGDLS, YYNGEE. The CDR3 is CASSVRGWKTGELFF. CDR3 in DNA: TGTGCCAGCAGCGTCAGAGGGTGGAAAACCGGGGAGCTGTTTTTT.

CDR3 in DNA: TGCGCCAGCAGTACGAACAGGGACGGGGAGACCCAGTACTTC. Encoded protein: CASSTNRDGETQYF. V and J are TRBV10-1 and TRBJ2-5, with a tentative D call TRBD1 (6 bases). Trimming cost V 5 bases and J 5 bases, with 15 bases left between them. The CDR3 is 14 residues long. Germline assignment: CDR1 WNHNN and CDR2 SYGVQD (reference sequence).

V and J are TRBV21-1 and TRBJ2-7; TRBD2 is the table's D call, not checked against the DNA. TRBV21-1 constitutes a pseudogene. The CDR3 extends over 18 amino acids. CDR3 coding DNA: TGTGCCAGCAGCAAGGCGCTACCGGGACTAGCGGGTATATACGAGCAGTACTTC. As protein: CASSKALPGLAGIYEQYF.

The rearrangement links TRBV10-3 to TRBJ2-7; 7 nucleotides align to TRBD2. This CDR3 comprises 12 residues. The germline V gene encodes CDR1 ENHRY and CDR2 SYGVKD. The ends lost 10 bases at V and 2 bases at J; junction bases unmatched: 5. CDR3 region: CATDGGTYEQYF. The CDR3 DNA reads TGTGCCACGGACGGGGGGACCTACGAGCAGTACTTC.

The rearrangement links TRBV6-4 to TRBJ2-1; possibly TRBD2 for D (5 bases). V gave up 0 bases and J gave up 9 bases, with 18 bases separating them. CDR3 length: 16 residues. Germline V lookup: CDR1 MRHNA, CDR2 SNTAGT. CDR3 DNA sequence: TGTGCCAGCAGTGACTCGTTTAGCGCCCGCCTCGGTGAGCAGTTCTTC. Its translation: CASSDSFSARLGEQFF.

V gene TRBV19 combines with J gene TRBJ1-6, with 7 bases that match TRBD1. Germline V gene data show CDR1 as LNHDA and CDR2 as SQIVND (reference sequence). Trimming took 5 bases from V and 7 from J; bases not matched to a gene: 5. The CDR3 has 14 residues. The CDR3 spells CASSLTGVNSPLHF. The DNA for the CDR3 is TGTGCCAGTAGTTTAACAGGGGTAAATTCACCCCTCCACTTT.

The V gene is TRBV11-2, the J gene TRBJ2-2, with D possibly matching TRBD2 (5 bases). V lost 3 bases, J lost 2 bases, and 13 bases lay in between. The CDR3 loop spans 16 amino acids. Germline CDR1 is SGHAT and CDR2 is FQNNGV. CDR3 sequence (DNA): TGTGCCAGCAGCTTTCGCGGCGGGCACAACACCGGGGAGCTGTTTTTT. It codes for CASSFRGGHNTGELFF.

This clone has more than one count but fewer than ten. This chain uses TRBV24-1 with TRBJ2-3, with D tentatively TRBD2 (6 bases). Trimming left V 5 bases short and J 5 bases short, with 13 bases between. The CDR3 is 14 residues long. CDR1 and CDR2 (germline): KGHDR, SFDVKD. CDR3 bases: TGTGCCACCAGTGCGACTAGTCGGGGAGATACGCAGTATTTT. Protein product: CATSATSRGDTQYF.

The chain links TRBV28 to TRBJ1-5; D is undetermined. Germline CDR1 reads MDHEN; CDR2 reads SYDVKM. V gave up 3 bases and J gave up 6 bases, with 6 bases separating them. This CDR3 is 12 amino acids long. This CDR3 is CASSFRSQPQHF. CDR3 coding DNA: TGTGCCAGCAGTTTTAGGAGTCAGCCCCAGCATTTT.

The chain is built from TRBV5-4 and TRBJ2-3; TRBD2 matches 11 bases. The CDR3 is 15 residues long. From germline, CDR1 is SGHNT and CDR2 YYREEE (reference sequence). V trimming: 0 bases; J trimming: 5 bases; junction bases outside the gene matches: 2. CDR3 amino acids: CASSLGLAGRDTQYF. The CDR3 coding sequence is TGTGCCAGCAGCTTGGGACTAGCGGGACGAGATACGCAGTATTTT.

The V gene is TRBV7-2, the J gene TRBJ1-5; possible D gene TRBD1, 6 bases. V was pared by 1 base and J by 7 bases, with 14 bases between. Germline values: CDR1 SGHTA, CDR2 FQGNSA. CDR3 size: 15 residues. DNA for the CDR3: TGTGCCAGCAGCTTAGTTGCGGGGGCACGACAGCCCCAGCATTTT. It specifies CASSLVAGARQPQHF.

This clone was counted a single time. The gene calls are TRBV24-1 and TRBJ2-1, with TRBD2 matching 7 bases. With V trimmed by 2 bases and J by 1 base, 4 bases remained unmatched. Germline V gene data show CDR1 as KGHDR and CDR2 as SFDVKD. The CDR3 is 16 amino acids. The CDR3: CATSDSLAASYNEQFF. The CDR3 DNA follows: TGTGCCACCAGTGATTCCCTAGCGGCATCCTACAATGAGCAGTTCTTC.

The V call is TRBV29-1, the J call TRBJ2-1, with 8 bases fitting TRBD2. Germline V gene lookup returns CDR1 SQVTM and CDR2 ANQGSEA. The junction had 12 bases not matched to a gene; V was cut back by 7 bases and J by 10 bases. This CDR3 contains 13 residues. The CDR3 here is CSAKGLERQEQFF. The CDR3 region has the DNA TGCAGCGCTAAGGGACTAGAAAGGCAGGAGCAGTTCTTC.

The CDR3 protein is CASSRGQGYEQYF. CDR3 nucleotide sequence: TGTGCCAGCTCACGGGGACAAGGCTACGAGCAGTACTTC. The chain recombines TRBV18 with TRBJ2-7, with D possibly TRBD1 on 6 matching bases. Germline V lookup: CDR1 KGHSH, CDR2 LQKENI. This CDR3 is built from 13 residues. Trimming took off 4 bases at V and 3 bases at J, with 10 bases between the two ends. Combining the CDR3 with reference TRBV18 and TRBJ2-7 gives the whole variable domain NAGVMQNPRHLVRRRGQEARLRCSPMKGHSHVYWYRQLPEEGLKFMVYLQKENIIDESGMPKERFSAEFPKEGPSILRIQQVVRGDSAAYFCASSRGQGYEQYFGPGTRLTVT.